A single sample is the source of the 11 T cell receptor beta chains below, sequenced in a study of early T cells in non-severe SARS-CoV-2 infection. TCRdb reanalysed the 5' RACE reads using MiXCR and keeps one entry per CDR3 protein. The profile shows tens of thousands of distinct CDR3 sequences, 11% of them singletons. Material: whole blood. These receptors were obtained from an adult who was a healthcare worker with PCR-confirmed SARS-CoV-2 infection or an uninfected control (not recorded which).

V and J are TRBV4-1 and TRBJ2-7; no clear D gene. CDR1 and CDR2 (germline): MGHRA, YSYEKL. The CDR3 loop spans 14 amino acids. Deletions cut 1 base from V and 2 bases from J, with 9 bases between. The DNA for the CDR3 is TGCGCCAGCAGCCAAGCTAACTATGCCTACGAGCAGTACTTC. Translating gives CASSQANYAYEQYF.

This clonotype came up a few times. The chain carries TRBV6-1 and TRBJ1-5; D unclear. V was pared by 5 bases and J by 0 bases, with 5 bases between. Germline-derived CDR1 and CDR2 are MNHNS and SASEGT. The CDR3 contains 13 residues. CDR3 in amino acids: CASSTDSNQPQHF. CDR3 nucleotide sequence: TGTGCCAGCAGTACAGATAGCAATCAGCCCCAGCATTTT.

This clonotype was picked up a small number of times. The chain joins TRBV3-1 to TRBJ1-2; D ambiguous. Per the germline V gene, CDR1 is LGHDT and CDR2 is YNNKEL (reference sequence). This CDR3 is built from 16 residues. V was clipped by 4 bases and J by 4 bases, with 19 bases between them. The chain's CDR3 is CASSLAVQGPIYGYTF. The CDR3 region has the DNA TGTGCCAGCAGCCTCGCCGTACAAGGTCCCATCTATGGCTACACCTTC.

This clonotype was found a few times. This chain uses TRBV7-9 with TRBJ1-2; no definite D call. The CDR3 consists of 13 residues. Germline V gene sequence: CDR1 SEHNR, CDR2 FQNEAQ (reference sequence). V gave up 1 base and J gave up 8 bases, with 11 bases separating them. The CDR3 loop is CASSLDSRTGYTF. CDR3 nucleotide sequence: TGTGCCAGCAGCTTAGACAGCCGTACCGGCTACACCTTC. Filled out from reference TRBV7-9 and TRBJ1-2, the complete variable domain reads DTGVSQNPRHKITKRGQNVTFRCDPISEHNRLYWYRQTLGQGPEFLTYFQNEAQLEKSRLLSDRFSAERPKGSFSTLEIQRTEQGDSAMYLCASSLDSRTGYTFGSGTRLTVV.

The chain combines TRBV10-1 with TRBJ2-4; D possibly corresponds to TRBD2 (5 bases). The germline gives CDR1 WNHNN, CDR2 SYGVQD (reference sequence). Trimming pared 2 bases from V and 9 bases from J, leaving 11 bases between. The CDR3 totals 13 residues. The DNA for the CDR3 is TGCGCCAGCAGTGAGCGGGGTTTAGGCATTCAGTACTTC. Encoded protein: CASSERGLGIQYF.

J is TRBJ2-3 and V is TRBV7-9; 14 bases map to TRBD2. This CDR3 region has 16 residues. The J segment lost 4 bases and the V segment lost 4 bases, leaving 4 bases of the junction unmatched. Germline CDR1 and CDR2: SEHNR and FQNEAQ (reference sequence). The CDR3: CASSSGLAGVADTQYF. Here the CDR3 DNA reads TGTGCCAGCAGCTCGGGACTAGCGGGAGTGGCAGATACGCAGTATTTT.

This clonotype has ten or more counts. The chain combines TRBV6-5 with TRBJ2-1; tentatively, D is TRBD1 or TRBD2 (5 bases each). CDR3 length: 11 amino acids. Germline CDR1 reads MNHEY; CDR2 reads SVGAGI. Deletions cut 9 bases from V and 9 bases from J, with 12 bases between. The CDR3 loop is CASRGEGEQFF. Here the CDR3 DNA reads TGTGCCAGTAGAGGGGAAGGTGAGCAGTTCTTC.

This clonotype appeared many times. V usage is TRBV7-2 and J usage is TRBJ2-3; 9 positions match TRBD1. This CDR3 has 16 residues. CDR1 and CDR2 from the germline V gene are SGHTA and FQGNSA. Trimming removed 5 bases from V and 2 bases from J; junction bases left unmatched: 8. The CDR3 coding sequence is TGTGCCAGCAGCCTCAGGGACAGGGTGCACACAGATACGCAGTATTTT. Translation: CASSLRDRVHTDTQYF.

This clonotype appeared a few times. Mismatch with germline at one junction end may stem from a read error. This chain's CDR3 is CATSYGGVANYGYTF. In nucleotides, the CDR3 is TGTGCCACCAGTTACGGCGGTGTCGCTAACTATGGCTACACCTTC. The rearrangement joins TRBV6-6 to TRBJ1-2; unclear D gene. The CDR3 has 15 amino acids. The germline CDR1 and CDR2 sequences are MNHNY and SVGAGI (reference sequence).

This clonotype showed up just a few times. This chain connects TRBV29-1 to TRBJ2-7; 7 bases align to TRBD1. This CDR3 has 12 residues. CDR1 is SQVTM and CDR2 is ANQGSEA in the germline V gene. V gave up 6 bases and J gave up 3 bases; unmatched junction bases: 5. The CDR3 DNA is TGCAGCGTAAGACAGGGCAGCTACGAGCAGTACTTC. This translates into CSVRQGSYEQYF.

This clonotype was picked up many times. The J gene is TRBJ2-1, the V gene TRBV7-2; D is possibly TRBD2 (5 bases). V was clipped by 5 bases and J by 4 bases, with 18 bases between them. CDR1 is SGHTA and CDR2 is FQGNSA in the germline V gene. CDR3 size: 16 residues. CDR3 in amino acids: CASSPRAGDYYNEQFF. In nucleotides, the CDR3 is TGTGCCAGCAGCCCCCGGGCAGGAGACTATTACAATGAGCAGTTCTTC.